Listed below are T cell receptor beta chains from one sample, sequenced in a study of response to subunit inactivated influenza vaccine. TCRdb redid the calling of the RT-PCR reads with MiXCR, one entry per CDR3 protein. The sample lists 550,000 to 800,000 distinct CDR3 sequences, about 15% occurring once. Sequencing used PBMCs from blood, obtained around 15 days before vaccination. The receptor set was obtained from a man between 45 and 60 years old who received an inactivated influenza vaccine. Each CDR3 is given with its conserved first and last residue. A D gene is named only where the DNA matches it firmly. The size of a clone is reported for some rows only, either as once, few or many, or as a class for expanded clones.

J	size	D	V	CDR3	DNA
TRBJ1-4	-	TRBD1	TRBV14	CASSQSDRVYEKLFF	TGTGCCAGCAGCCAATCAGACAGGGTGTATGAAAAACTGTTTTTT
TRBJ2-5	-	-	TRBV4-2	CASSREGGQETQYF	TGTGCCAGCAGCCGAGAGGGGGGACAAGAGACCCAGTACTTC
TRBJ2-2	many	-	TRBV19	CASNPIAGARTGELFF	TGTGCCAGTAACCCAATAGCAGGGGCGAGGACCGGGGAGCTGTTTTTT
TRBJ1-6	few	-	TRBV5-1	CASSSEAGRINSPLHF	TGCGCCAGCAGCTCAGAGGCCGGGAGAATTAATTCACCCCTCCACTTT
TRBJ2-5	-	TRBD1	TRBV11-2	CASSRRDRGHETQYF	TGTGCCAGCAGCCGTAGGGACAGGGGGCACGAGACCCAGTACTTC
TRBJ2-7	-	-	TRBV6-5	CASSYSAVPSYEQYF	TGTGCCAGCAGTTACTCGGCGGTACCCTCCTACGAGCAGTACTTC
TRBJ1-2	-	-	TRBV27	CASSPMGYDGYTF	TGTGCCAGCAGCCCCATGGGGTATGATGGCTACACCTTC
TRBJ2-7	-	TRBD1	TRBV29-1	CSVEVRDRGVEQYF	TGCAGCGTTGAGGTCCGGGACAGGGGCGTCGAGCAGTACTTC
TRBJ2-1	-	-	TRBV30	CAWSVSHSNEQFF	TGTGCCTGGAGTGTATCCCACAGCAATGAGCAGTTCTTC
TRBJ2-1	-	TRBD1	TRBV7-9	CASSSGTDNEQFF	TGTGCCAGCAGCTCCGGGACAGACAATGAGCAGTTCTTC
TRBJ2-3	-	TRBD2	TRBV6-1	CASTSVAGVGDTQYF	TGTGCCAGCACCTCCGTAGCGGGAGTAGGAGATACGCAGTATTTT
TRBJ2-1	-	TRBD2	TRBV18	CASSPLSGRRGEQFF	TGTGCCAGCTCACCCCTTAGCGGGCGGAGGGGTGAGCAGTTCTTC
TRBJ2-2	many	TRBD2	TRBV7-2	CASRLGLAGGTGELFF	TGTGCCAGCAGACTCGGACTAGCGGGGGGGACCGGGGAGCTGTTTTTT
TRBJ1-5	-	-	TRBV12-3/TRBV12-4	CASSPGPVYSNQPQHF	TGTGCCAGCAGTCCTGGACCGGTATATAGCAATCAGCCCCAGCATTTT
TRBJ2-2	-	-	TRBV29-1	CSGTDANTGELFF	TGCAGCGGGACTGACGCGAACACCGGGGAGCTGTTTTTT
TRBJ1-2	many	TRBD1	TRBV5-1	CASSPPPSGTGVDGYTF	TGCGCCAGCAGCCCCCCCCCGTCCGGGACAGGGGTAGATGGCTACACCTTC
TRBJ1-1	few	-	TRBV9	CASSPTAAGIEAFF	TGTGCCAGCAGCCCAACAGCGGCAGGCATCGAAGCTTTCTTT
TRBJ2-7	many	-	TRBV7-2	CASSLVQGGSYEQYF	TGTGCCAGCAGCTTAGTTCAGGGTGGCTCCTACGAGCAGTACTTC
TRBJ2-3	-	-	TRBV20-1	CSARRGIDTQYF	TGCAGTGCTAGACGAGGGATAGATACGCAGTATTTT
TRBJ2-1	-	TRBD2	TRBV12-3/TRBV12-4	CASSPGLGHNEQFF	TGTGCCAGCAGTCCGGGACTAGGTCACAATGAGCAGTTCTTC
TRBJ2-2	-	-	TRBV30	CAWTPGRSKVGELFF	TGTGCCTGGACCCCAGGGAGGTCCAAAGTGGGGGAGCTGTTTTTT
TRBJ2-1	-	-	TRBV7-2	CASSLGTEYNEQFF	TGTGCCAGCAGCTTAGGGACAGAGTACAATGAGCAGTTCTTC
TRBJ2-2	few	TRBD1	TRBV24-1	CATSRTGDAGELFF	TGTGCCACCTCCCGGACAGGGGACGCCGGGGAGCTGTTTTTT
TRBJ2-1	few	-	TRBV3-1	CASSPKSPGQHHNEQFF	TGTGCCAGCAGCCCTAAAAGCCCAGGACAGCACCACAATGAGCAGTTCTTC
TRBJ2-1	-	-	TRBV6-2/TRBV6-3	CASTQGPNPSYNEQFF	TGTGCCAGCACCCAGGGACCTAACCCCTCCTACAATGAGCAGTTCTTC
TRBJ2-7	few	-	TRBV4-1	CASSQDWGTRSYEQYF	TGCGCCAGCAGCCAAGATTGGGGGACACGCTCCTACGAGCAGTACTTC
TRBJ1-4	-	-	TRBV15	CATSRGPGSNEKLFF	TGTGCCACCAGCAGAGGCCCGGGGTCTAATGAAAAACTGTTTTTT
TRBJ2-7	-	TRBD2	TRBV2	CASSSPGGSVQNEQYF	TGTGCCAGCAGCTCCCCCGGGGGGTCGGTACAAAACGAGCAGTACTTC
TRBJ1-2	-	TRBD1	TRBV3-1	CASSQAGQGSFYGYTF	TGTGCCAGCAGCCAAGCTGGACAGGGAAGTTTCTATGGCTACACCTTC
TRBJ2-2	-	-	TRBV6-5	CASSYSPGKSNTGELFF	TGTGCCAGCAGTTACTCGCCAGGGAAGTCCAACACCGGGGAGCTGTTTTTT
TRBJ1-1	few	-	TRBV2	CASRTRPSNTEAFF	TGTGCCAGCAGGACCCGTCCATCTAACACTGAAGCTTTCTTT
TRBJ1-2	-	TRBD1	TRBV4-3	CASSIGTATNYGYTF	TGCGCCAGCAGCATTGGGACAGCTACTAACTATGGCTACACCTTC
TRBJ1-2	many	-	TRBV3-1	CASSSTTGRSGYTF	TGTGCCAGCAGCTCTACCACAGGGCGTTCGGGCTACACCTTC
TRBJ2-2	-	TRBD2	TRBV3-1	CASSQVPTSGGPNTGELFF	TGTGCCAGCAGCCAAGTCCCGACTAGCGGGGGGCCAAACACCGGGGAGCTGTTTTTT
TRBJ2-2	-	TRBD1	TRBV3-1	CASSQEDRGYTGELFF	TGTGCCAGCAGCCAAGAGGACAGGGGGTACACCGGGGAGCTGTTTTTT
TRBJ2-7	-	-	TRBV28	CASTLTLATYEQYF	TGTGCCAGCACCCTCACCCTAGCTACCTACGAGCAGTACTTC
TRBJ2-5	few	-	TRBV29-1	CSVEKTAEETQYF	TGCAGCGTTGAGAAGACAGCCGAAGAGACCCAGTACTTC
TRBJ2-7	few	-	TRBV20-1	CSARARAPYEQYF	TGCAGTGCTAGGGCCAGGGCCCCCTACGAGCAGTACTTC
TRBJ2-7	few	-	TRBV7-9	CASSDLSGRNYEQYF	TGTGCCAGCAGCGACTTGAGCGGGCGAAACTACGAGCAGTACTTC
TRBJ1-2	few	TRBD1	TRBV5-6	CASSPWDRPRYGYTF	TGTGCCAGCAGCCCATGGGACAGGCCGAGATATGGCTACACCTTC
TRBJ2-7	many	-	TRBV25-1	CASRRETGYEQYF	TGTGCCAGCAGACGGGAGACAGGGTACGAGCAGTACTTC
TRBJ2-5	-	TRBD2	TRBV27	CASSQGTSGTGGETQYF	TGTGCCAGCAGTCAGGGGACTAGCGGGACTGGGGGGGAGACCCAGTACTTC
TRBJ2-7	few	-	TRBV3-1	CASSPADRAVLNEQYF	TGTGCCAGCAGCCCCGCTGATAGGGCCGTATTGAACGAGCAGTACTTC
TRBJ2-2	many	TRBD2	TRBV27	CASSGLAGELFF	TGTGCCAGCAGCGGACTAGCCGGGGAGCTGTTTTTT
TRBJ1-4	-	-	TRBV18	CASSPRRPATNEKLFF	TGTGCCAGCTCACCCCGACGACCTGCAACTAATGAAAAACTGTTTTTT
TRBJ2-1	-	TRBD2	TRBV3-1	CASSQGVRTSLREEQFF	TGTGCCAGCAGCCAGGGGGTGAGGACTAGCTTGAGGGAAGAGCAGTTCTTC
TRBJ2-2	few	-	TRBV13	CASSRAKAPNTGELFF	TGTGCCAGCAGCAGGGCAAAAGCTCCAAACACCGGGGAGCTGTTTTTT
TRBJ1-6	many	TRBD1	TRBV5-1	CASSGDRDSPLHF	TGCGCCAGCAGCGGGGACAGGGATTCACCCCTCCACTTT
TRBJ2-1	few	TRBD1	TRBV4-3	CASGASGQGINEQFF	TGCGCCAGCGGTGCTTCGGGACAGGGGATAAATGAGCAGTTCTTC
TRBJ1-2	-	-	TRBV2	CASSLWGADYYGYTF	TGTGCCAGCAGTCTGTGGGGGGCAGATTACTATGGCTACACCTTC
TRBJ2-2	-	TRBD1	TRBV7-9	CASSSDRAGTGELFF	TGTGCCAGCAGCTCCGACAGGGCTGGCACCGGGGAGCTGTTTTTT
TRBJ2-7	once	-	TRBV20-1	CSATDSTPYEQYF	TGCAGTGCTACGGACTCTACCCCCTACGAGCAGTACTTC
TRBJ2-7	few	-	TRBV2	CASSRGGRTEQYF	TGTGCCAGCAGTCGTGGGGGCAGAACCGAGCAGTACTTC
TRBJ2-1	many	-	TRBV5-6	CASSSFVGGLAYNEQFF	TGTGCCAGCAGCTCCTTTGTCGGGGGGCTTGCCTACAATGAGCAGTTCTTC